This note documents a single TCR beta chain sequence. Its antigen is currently not known. Base quality data are lacking; no much larger clone is found one base away. The data originate from a study of blood T cell repertoires in COVID-19 (dated by TCRdb to 2020 to 2021). The study in broad terms: Samples covering the acute and convalescent phases of COVID-19 were provided by collaborators in the United States, Italy and Spain. The samples were drawn from the first 160 participants of the ongoing ImmuneRACE study and from 1,254 subjects provided by 6 global collaborators. The repertoires were made available in a free public database intended to serve as a resource for research on the immune response to SARS-CoV-2. Nearly every sample came with metadata listing a de-identified subject ID, COVID-19 status, age in years and sex. Subjects who had been exposed to COVID-19, were actively infected with it, or had recovered from it provided the deeply sampled blood TCRbeta repertoires that made up the dataset. Where available, HLA class I and class II types were obtained from metadata supplied by the sample provider rather than from assay-based typing. The prospective study material was composed of cDNA or gDNA derived from T cells, B-cell-depleted T cells, or PBMCs. The paper's findings and limits, for the study overall: The quantity of clinical and demographic metadata differed by source and by participant and was supplied without curation.

The immunoSEQ Assay, a bias-controlled multiplex PCR, was used to amplify TCRbeta CDR3 regions from genomic DNA. The authors' analysis ran thus. The number of nucleated cells in each sample was estimated by amplification of reference gene primers within the assay. Sequence reads were collapsed and filtered to measure the absolute abundance of every unique TCRbeta CDR3 rearrangement. For each sample, productive Simpson clonality was calculated as the square root of Simpson's diversity index across productive rearrangements. TCRdb obtained this table from immuneACCESS and retained in-frame rearrangements with V and J assigned. These tables miss some clones; where compared with another copy, unresolved V genes account for less than half of the shortfall, and the remainder is unexplained. The D gene and trimming were derived from the DNA, and the V and J assignments and clone size from that table. Here the sample has tens of thousands of clones; around 70% occur a single time. Of the sample, around 13% falls within the top ten clones.

The collaborating institutions used their own protocols to collect whole blood in K2EDTA tubes. Collaborator samples were shipped for TCRbeta analysis as frozen whole blood, isolated PBMCs, or DNA extracted from either sample type. Taken from the germline V gene (reference sequence), the CDR1 and CDR2 loops are LGHDT and YNNKEL. V has 5 bases trimmed and J has 6 bases trimmed; junction bases matching no gene number 11. The CDR3, from cysteine to phenylalanine, totals 16 residues. Only the CDR3 region is kept as DNA, spanning 48 bases read in frame from base 1. This TCR was sampled from a woman in her 70s with acute or convalescent COVID-19. Sequencing input: peripheral blood. Recombination connected TRBV3-1 (or the pseudogene TRBV3-2) to TRBJ2-3, and 10 bases in between align with TRBD1. The bases read TGTGCCAGCAGCTCGTTAGGACAGGGGGTCGCGGATACGCAGTATTTT. This codes for CASSSLGQGVADTQYF.